The 28 T cell receptor beta chains below were found in one sample sequenced in a study of technical replicates of blood from a handful of donors (dated by TCRdb to 2017 to 2019). Receptor amplification or capture employed the immunoSEQ multiplex PCR assay. The table was pulled from immuneACCESS by TCRdb, which kept in-frame rearrangements only. Such tables lose some clones; where checked, under half of the loss comes from unresolved V genes, and the rest has no known cause. The sample includes 80,000 to 85,000 clones, with around 91% observed a single time. Roughly 0.41% of the sample is in the top ten clones. The sample was T cells isolated from PBMCs. Receptor source: a human donor in good health.

Only one count was recorded for this clone. The chain has TRBV27 and TRBJ2-7; TRBD1 agrees at 9 bases. V lost 7 bases and J lost 3; bases outside the gene matches: 7. The CDR3 loop spans 14 amino acids. CDR1 and CDR2 from the germline V gene are MNHEY and SMNVEV (reference sequence). CDR3 sequence: CASTPGTGNYEQYF. The CDR3 DNA reads TGTGCCAGCACACCCGGGACAGGGAACTACGAGCAGTACTTC.

This chain links TRBV19 with TRBJ1-2; D not certain. Germline CDR1 LNHDA, CDR2 SQIVND (reference sequence). Trimming stripped 5 bases from V and 2 bases from J, with 3 bases between. This CDR3 is 11 amino acids long. The CDR3 loop reads CASSLNYGYTF. In nucleotides, the CDR3 is TGTGCCAGTAGTCTGAACTATGGCTACACCTTC.

This rearrangement joins TRBV19 to TRBJ2-3, with 7 bases fitting TRBD2. The CDR3 spans 14 residues. Germline V CDR1 and CDR2: LNHDA, SQIVND (reference sequence). V shed 6 bases and J 2 bases; nucleotides not matched to a gene: 5. CDR3 sequence: CASRAGTNTDTQYF. CDR3 in DNA: TGTGCCAGTAGGGCCGGGACTAACACAGATACGCAGTATTTT.

This sequence joins TRBV27 and TRBJ2-1, with D maybe TRBD1 (5 bases). The CDR3 covers 14 residues. Germline-derived CDR1 and CDR2 are MNHEY and SMNVEV (reference sequence). Deletions cut 6 bases from V and 6 bases from J, with 15 bases between. CDR3 residues: CASSPRGYGNEQFF. CDR3 nucleotide sequence: TGTGCCAGCAGCCCAAGGGGCTACGGCAATGAGCAGTTCTTC.

The table lists this clone with a count of one. DNA of the CDR3: TGTGCCAGCAGCCAGGGACAGGGTGCCTACGAGCAGTACTTC. Amino acids: CASSQGQGAYEQYF. The rearrangement joins TRBV14 to TRBJ2-7; the match to TRBD1 covers 9 bases. This CDR3 region has 14 residues. Germline V lookup: CDR1 SGHDN, CDR2 FVKESK. Germline trimming cut 3 bases from V and 2 bases from J; bases unmatched to any gene: 2. Together with reference TRBV14 and TRBJ2-7, the CDR3 gives the full variable domain: EAGVTQFPSHSVIEKGQTVTLRCDPISGHDNLYWYRRVMGKEIKFLLHFVKESKQDESGMPNNRFLAERTGGTYSTLKVQPAELEDSGVYFCASSQGQGAYEQYFGPGTRLTVT.

V is TRBV9 and J is TRBJ1-4, with 7 bases matching TRBD1. This CDR3 is 16 amino acids long. V was clipped by 3 bases and J by 2 bases; unmatched bases: 7. CDR1 is SGDLS, CDR2 YYNGEE, per germline. CDR3 loop: CASSARGKGTNEKLFF. CDR3 DNA: TGTGCCAGCAGCGCCAGGGGGAAGGGGACTAATGAAAAACTGTTTTTT. Together with reference TRBV9 and TRBJ1-4, the CDR3 gives the full variable domain: DSGVTQTPKHLITATGQRVTLRCSPRSGDLSVYWYQQSLDQGLQFLIQYYNGEERAKGNILERFSAQQFPDLHSELNLSSLELGDSALYFCASSARGKGTNEKLFFGSGTQLSVL.

This chain uses TRBV15 with TRBJ2-3; 9 nucleotides align to TRBD2. J lost 6 bases, V lost 4 bases, and 14 bases had no gene match. The CDR3 is 17 residues long. Looked up from germline, CDR1 is LNHNV and CDR2 is YYDKDF (reference sequence). The CDR3 sequence: CATSKLIAGDITDTQYF. For the CDR3, the DNA is TGTGCCACCAGCAAATTAATAGCGGGAGACATCACTGATACGCAGTATTTT.

The chain couples TRBV7-2 to TRBJ2-1; 15 bases map to TRBD2. V lost 4 bases to trimming and J lost 9 bases; unmatched junction nucleotides: 7. This CDR3 region has 16 residues. Germline V gene lookup returns CDR1 SGHTA and CDR2 FQGNSA. CDR3 loop: CASSSRTSGRVGEQFF. The CDR3 nucleotides read TGTGCCAGCAGCTCGAGGACTAGCGGGAGGGTCGGTGAGCAGTTCTTC.

The chain couples TRBV19 to TRBJ1-1, with a weak D call TRBD1 (5 bases). The germline V and J ends were trimmed by 4 bases and 5 bases, with 14 bases remaining between them. The CDR3 is 14 amino acids. Germline CDR1 reads LNHDA; CDR2 reads SQIVND (reference sequence). This CDR3 is CASSTQGAGTEAFF. For the CDR3, the DNA is TGTGCCAGTAGTACGCAGGGCGCGGGGACTGAAGCTTTCTTT.

CDR3 in amino acids: CASSPRDRPSYEQYF. The CDR3 bases are TGTGCCAGCTCACCACGGGACAGGCCTTCCTACGAGCAGTACTTC. The J gene is TRBJ2-7, the V gene TRBV18, with 8 bases lining up with TRBD1. This CDR3 comprises 15 residues. Germline V gene data show CDR1 as KGHSH and CDR2 as LQKENI. Trimming at V came to 1 base and at J to 1 base, leaving 3 bases not matched to a gene. Based on the CDR3 plus reference TRBV18 and TRBJ2-7, the full variable domain is NAGVMQNPRHLVRRRGQEARLRCSPMKGHSHVYWYRQLPEEGLKFMVYLQKENIIDESGMPKERFSAEFPKEGPSILRIQQVVRGDSAAYFCASSPRDRPSYEQYFGPGTRLTVT.

This chain joins TRBV5-1 and TRBJ2-7; D is possibly TRBD1 (5 bases). Germline V lookup: CDR1 SGHRS, CDR2 YFSETQ. With 4 bases removed from V and 5 bases from J, the gap between germline ends came to 16 bases. The CDR3 is 14 amino acids. The CDR3 here is CASSQLTAGNEQYF. The CDR3 DNA follows: TGCGCCAGCAGCCAACTCACGGCAGGGAACGAGCAGTACTTC.

This sequence joins TRBV2 and TRBJ2-3, with TRBD2 matching over 12 bases. Germline loops: CDR1 SNHLY, CDR2 FYNNEI. V gave up 7 bases and J gave up 5 bases; unmatched junction bases: 7. CDR3 length: 15 amino acids. CDR3 residues: CASTSTSGSGDTQYF. In DNA, the CDR3 is TGTGCCAGCACCTCGACTAGCGGGAGCGGAGATACGCAGTATTTT.

This clone was detected only once. V usage is TRBV5-6 and J usage is TRBJ2-3; weak D call: TRBD1 (6 bases). This CDR3 spans 16 amino acids. Per germline, CDR1 SGHDT and CDR2 YYEEEE. Trimming removed 3 bases from V and 2 bases from J, with 16 bases in between. The CDR3 loop reads CASSSLTGTDTDTQYF. Written as DNA, the CDR3 is TGTGCCAGCAGCTCTCTGACAGGCACCGACACAGATACGCAGTATTTT.

The chain carries TRBV5-4 and TRBJ2-3; 7 nucleotides agree with TRBD1. J lost 0 bases, V lost 3 bases, and 4 bases had no gene match. Germline V gene lookup returns CDR1 SGHNT and CDR2 YYREEE (reference sequence). The CDR3 has 15 residues. CDR3 DNA sequence: TGTGCCAGCAGCTGGGGGACAGTAAGCACAGATACGCAGTATTTT. Protein sequence: CASSWGTVSTDTQYF.

The chain uses TRBV6-5 and TRBJ2-7; D might be TRBD1 (6 bases). Germline values: CDR1 MNHEY, CDR2 SVGAGI. The CDR3 is 15 amino acids. The V and J ends lost 0 bases and 0 bases respectively, with 9 bases between them. CDR3 sequence reads: CASSYSMDSSYEQYF. CDR3 DNA: TGTGCCAGCAGTTACTCGATGGACAGCTCCTACGAGCAGTACTTC.

The genes are TRBV30 and TRBJ2-7, with D tentatively TRBD2 (6 bases). The CDR3 is 12 amino acids. V was trimmed by 0 bases and J by 7 bases, leaving 10 bases between them. Germline V gene lookup returns CDR1 GTSNPN and CDR2 SVGIG (reference sequence). CDR3 DNA sequence: TGTGCCTGGAGTGTAAGACGGGGGGAGCAGTACTTC. Protein product: CAWSVRRGEQYF.

The CDR3 protein is CASSLPSGTGLTSGGEQYF. CDR3 sequence (DNA): TGTGCCAGCAGTTTGCCCTCCGGGACAGGGCTCACTTCGGGGGGCGAGCAGTACTTC. V is TRBV28 and J is TRBJ2-7; 9 nucleotides line up with TRBD1. The CDR3 is made up of 19 amino acids. V was clipped by 3 bases and J by 6 bases; unmatched bases: 21. Germline values: CDR1 MDHEN, CDR2 SYDVKM.

J is TRBJ1-1 and V is TRBV11-2; perhaps TRBD1 as D (5 bases). Germline-derived CDR1 and CDR2 are SGHAT and FQNNGV. Trimming shortened V by 1 base and J by 3 bases, and 9 bases separated the two germline ends. The CDR3 has 14 amino acids. The CDR3 coding sequence is TGTGCCAGCAGCTTAGCCTCGACAGACACTGAAGCTTTCTTT. Translation: CASSLASTDTEAFF.

The V gene is TRBV5-8, the J gene TRBJ1-1; 7 positions agree with TRBD1. V lost 2 bases to trimming and J lost 5 bases; unmatched junction nucleotides: 6. Germline values: CDR1 SGHTS, CDR2 YDEGEE. The CDR3 length is 14 residues. CDR3 in DNA: TGTGCCAGCAGCTTAGGAGGGGGCGCGACTGAAGCTTTCTTT. Its translation is CASSLGGGATEAFF.

CDR3 region: CASSLSLARIYEQYF. The CDR3 DNA reads TGTGCCAGCAGCTTATCACTAGCGAGAATCTACGAGCAGTACTTC. The rearrangement uses TRBV11-2 and TRBJ2-7; 7 bases agree with TRBD2. The CDR3 extends over 15 amino acids. CDR1 is SGHAT and CDR2 is FQNNGV in the germline V gene. The trim removed 2 bases at V and 3 bases at J, leaving 7 bases unmatched.

This clone was seen a handful of times. The V call is TRBV7-7, the J call TRBJ1-1; D is undetermined. V was shortened by 4 bases and J by 2 bases, with 8 bases between the two germline ends. This CDR3 spans 13 amino acids. Per the germline V gene, CDR1 is SSHAT and CDR2 is FNYEAQ (reference sequence). CDR3 DNA: TGTGCCAGCAGCTACAGAAGAAACACTGAAGCTTTCTTT. This translates into CASSYRRNTEAFF.

This clone was detected a few times. The chain employs TRBV30 and TRBJ1-5, with 9 bases lining up with TRBD1. Germline CDR1 reads GTSNPN; CDR2 reads SVGIG (reference sequence). Trimming took 2 bases from V and 9 from J; bases not matched to a gene: 8. This CDR3 region has 14 residues. Here the CDR3 DNA reads TGTGCCTGGAGTCTGGGACAGGGAAGGTGGCCCCAGCATTTT. Translation gives CAWSLGQGRWPQHF.

This clone was observed a single time. The CDR3 DNA reads as TGTGCCAGCAGCGTTAAGGGAGCCGGCACTGAAGCTTTCTTT. Encoded protein: CASSVKGAGTEAFF. The rearrangement links TRBV9 to TRBJ1-1; D is unclear. Germline V gene sequence: CDR1 SGDLS, CDR2 YYNGEE. Trimming removed 2 bases at V and 4 bases at J, with 12 bases between. The CDR3 extends over 14 amino acids.

This chain joins TRBV15 and TRBJ2-2, with 8 bases that match TRBD1. From germline, CDR1 is LNHNV and CDR2 YYDKDF (reference sequence). V dropped 3 bases and J dropped 4; count of bases not matched to a gene: 1. The CDR3 runs 14 residues. Written as DNA, the CDR3 is TGTGCCACCAGCAGCACAGGGGGCACCGGGGAGCTGTTTTTT. It codes for CATSSTGGTGELFF.

This clone was found once. The CDR3: CAWSLGLAEQETQYF. The CDR3, as DNA: TGTGCCTGGAGCCTCGGACTAGCGGAACAAGAGACCCAGTACTTC. The chain has TRBV30 and TRBJ2-5, with 10 bases fitting TRBD2. CDR1 is GTSNPN, CDR2 SVGIG, per germline (reference sequence). Trimming took 3 bases from V and 2 from J; bases not matched to a gene: 6. This CDR3 contains 15 residues. The whole variable domain, filled in from reference TRBV30 and TRBJ2-5, reads SQTIHQWPATLVQPVGSPLSLECTVEGTSNPNLYWYRQAAGRGLQLLFYSVGIGQISSEVPQNLSASRPQDRQFILSSKKLLLSDSGFYLCAWSLGLAEQETQYFGPGTRLLVL.

This chain connects TRBV5-6 to TRBJ1-2; the D is unclear. This CDR3 comprises 15 residues. Germline V gene data show CDR1 as SGHDT and CDR2 as YYEEEE. V was cut by 5 bases and J by 7 bases, with 21 bases left in between. The CDR3 is CASSFEGVGLRGYTF. The CDR3 nucleotides read TGTGCCAGCAGTTTTGAGGGCGTCGGTCTGCGTGGCTACACCTTC.

The count of this clone is one. The CDR3 spells CASSFWGGSNQPQHF. The CDR3 region has the DNA TGTGCCAGCAGTTTTTGGGGGGGGAGCAATCAGCCCCAGCATTTT. The rearrangement joins TRBV28 to TRBJ1-5, with D maybe TRBD1 (5 bases). Trimming cost V 3 bases and J 1 base, with 10 bases left between them. The V gene's germline CDR1 is MDHEN and CDR2 SYDVKM. This CDR3 has 15 residues.

The gene calls are TRBV2 and TRBJ1-5; TRBD1 matches at 8 bases. The CDR3 extends over 14 amino acids. Germline loops: CDR1 SNHLY, CDR2 FYNNEI. Trimming at V came to 8 bases and at J to 3 bases, leaving 6 bases not matched to a gene. The CDR3 here is CASQRTGNNQPQHF. The CDR3 coding sequence is TGTGCCAGCCAGAGGACAGGGAACAATCAGCCCCAGCATTTT.